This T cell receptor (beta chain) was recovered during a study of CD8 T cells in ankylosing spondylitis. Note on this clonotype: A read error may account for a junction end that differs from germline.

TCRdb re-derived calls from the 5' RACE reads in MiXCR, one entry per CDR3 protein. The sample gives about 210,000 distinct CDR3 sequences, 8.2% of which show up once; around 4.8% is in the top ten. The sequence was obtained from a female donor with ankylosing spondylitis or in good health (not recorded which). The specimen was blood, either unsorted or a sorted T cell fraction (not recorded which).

CDR3 DNA: TGTGCCAGCAGCTTAAGACTGGGCCAGACCCAATACTTC. Its protein is CASSLRLGQTQYF. V is TRBV7-6 and J is TRBJ2-5; the D is unclear. CDR1 and CDR2 (germline): SGHVS, FNYEAQ. The CDR3 has 13 residues.